This note documents a single T cell receptor beta chain sequence. Its target is unknown. Sequencing used immunoSEQ multiplex PCR; TCRdb keeps in-frame clones, though not all of them. The repertoire holds 15,000 to 20,000 clones, 70% to 90% seen once, with 2.5% to 3% in the top ten. This specimen belongs to a study of immune evolution from preneoplasia to lung adenocarcinoma. The wider study: HLA loss of heterozygosity: approximately 7.5% AIS, under 19% MIA, more than 25% ADC, none AAH. Study-wide points: T cell clonality was higher in KRAS-mutant than EGFR-mutant or wild-type nodules. Top clone frequencies peaked in normal lung, apparently declining through invasive adenocarcinoma.

The germline V gene encodes CDR1 MGHDK and CDR2 SYGVNS. The CDR3 loop spans 15 amino acids. The V gene lost 1 base and the J gene lost 5 bases, with 14 bases spanning the gap. Between about 2014 and 2018, patients underwent resection in Japan or China. This clonotype was obtained from a person aged 65 to 79 with invasive lung adenocarcinoma. The V call is TRBV25-1, the J call TRBJ1-1; tentatively, D is TRBD1 (5 bases). The sequenced sample was FFPE invasive lung adenocarcinoma tissue. The CDR3 DNA follows: TGTGCCAGCAGTGAATCGGGGGGGGTGTGGACTGAAGCTTTCTTT. Translating it yields CASSESGGVWTEAFF.